This TCR beta chain stems from a study of multiple sclerosis patients with progressive multifocal leukoencephalopathy. Trimming removed 0 bases from V and 0 bases from J, with 6 bases in between. CDR1 and CDR2 (germline): SGDLS, YYNGEE. The CDR3 is made up of 14 amino acids. Stated time point: approximately 11 months of natalizumab therapy. Multiple sclerosis patients on natalizumab who never developed PML served as longitudinally sampled controls. TCRdb keeps only in-frame clones here, not all; method: immunoSEQ multiplex PCR. The sample contains under 30,000 clones, 90% of which appear only once. Details on this clone: The sample holds other DNA sequences that translate to the same CDR3.

The chain combines TRBV9 with TRBJ1-1; no clear D gene. This TCR derives from a human donor with multiple sclerosis. The input for sequencing was PBMCs, taken from a patient treated with natalizumab. CDR3 sequence: CASSVAGLNTEAFF. The CDR3 nucleotides read TGTGCCAGCAGCGTAGCGGGGTTGAACACTGAAGCTTTCTTT.